This is a list of T cell receptor beta chains from one sample in a study of T-cell memory formation after mild COVID-19. Each CDR3 protein gets one entry after TCRdb re-called the 5' RACE reads with MiXCR. The top ten hold approximately 13% of the sample, which has 360,000 or so distinct CDR3 sequences, 28% seen once. Specimen: PBMCs or a T cell subset sorted from them (not recorded which). The receptors originated from an adult woman who had mild COVID-19 (a few samples of this study predate the infection). Cell type and time point are not known. Each CDR3 is given with its conserved first and last residue. Fields, in order: CDR3 length, J gene, V gene, clone size, D gene, CDR3 DNA, CDR3 protein. D genes are given only for firm matches. Where a row states a size, it is once, few, many or the class of an expanded clone; other rows omit it.

len: 16
j_gene: TRBJ2-2
v_gene: TRBV12-3/TRBV12-4
abundance: few
d_gene: TRBD1
CDR3nt: TGTGCCAGCAGTGGACAGGGGGCCCGAAACACCGGGGAGCTGTTTTTT
CDR3aa: CASSGQGARNTGELFF

len: 16
j_gene: TRBJ2-2
v_gene: TRBV4-3
abundance: many
d_gene: NA
CDR3nt: TGCGCCAGCAGCCAAGCGTGGGAGGTGCGAACCGGGGAGCTGTTTTTT
CDR3aa: CASSQAWEVRTGELFF

len: 15
j_gene: TRBJ1-1
v_gene: TRBV5-1
abundance: NA
d_gene: NA
CDR3nt: TGCGCCAGCAGCTTGACCCTAACACGACCGGGCGAAGCTTTCTTT
CDR3aa: CASSLTLTRPGEAFF

len: 14
j_gene: TRBJ2-7
v_gene: TRBV12-3/TRBV12-4
abundance: NA
d_gene: NA
CDR3nt: TGTGCCAGCAGGTCCTCAGGGGAGGAATACGAGCAGTACTTC
CDR3aa: CASRSSGEEYEQYF

len: 16
j_gene: TRBJ1-2
v_gene: TRBV4-1
abundance: NA
d_gene: NA
CDR3nt: TGCGCCAGCAGCCAAGGAGTAATGCTATTGCAGGATGGCTACACCTTC
CDR3aa: CASSQGVMLLQDGYTF

len: 16
j_gene: TRBJ1-5
v_gene: TRBV20-1
abundance: NA
d_gene: TRBD1
CDR3nt: TGCAGTGCTAGAGATCAATCCAGGGGGCCTCCTCAGCCCCAGCATTTT
CDR3aa: CSARDQSRGPPQPQHF

len: 14
j_gene: TRBJ2-5
v_gene: TRBV2
abundance: few
d_gene: NA
CDR3nt: TGTGCCAGCCATGGGGGTACAGAAGGGGAGACCCAGTACTTC
CDR3aa: CASHGGTEGETQYF

len: 14
j_gene: TRBJ2-1
v_gene: TRBV25-1
abundance: NA
d_gene: TRBD2
CDR3nt: TGTGCCAGCAGGGTAGCGGGACCCTACAATGAGCAGTTCTTC
CDR3aa: CASRVAGPYNEQFF

len: 15
j_gene: TRBJ2-1
v_gene: TRBV20-1
abundance: NA
d_gene: NA
CDR3nt: TGCAGTGCTAGTAACCCGGGACTGCCCATCAATGAGCAGTTCTTC
CDR3aa: CSASNPGLPINEQFF

len: 15
j_gene: TRBJ2-7
v_gene: TRBV9
abundance: NA
d_gene: NA
CDR3nt: TGTGCCAGCAGCCTCGAGGGGGATCGATACTACGAGCAGTACTTC
CDR3aa: CASSLEGDRYYEQYF

len: 14
j_gene: TRBJ2-1
v_gene: TRBV29-1
abundance: NA
d_gene: TRBD1
CDR3nt: TGCAGCGTTGTACCTGGACAGGGTCCGAATGAGCAGTTCTTC
CDR3aa: CSVVPGQGPNEQFF

len: 13
j_gene: TRBJ2-7
v_gene: TRBV7-2
abundance: few
d_gene: TRBD1
CDR3nt: TGTGCCAGCAGCGGCGACAGGGGCTACGAGCAGTACTTC
CDR3aa: CASSGDRGYEQYF

len: 15
j_gene: TRBJ2-1
v_gene: TRBV20-1
abundance: few
d_gene: TRBD2
CDR3nt: TGCAGTGCGTCGGGACTAGCGGTCTTCTACAATGAGCAGTTCTTC
CDR3aa: CSASGLAVFYNEQFF

len: 14
j_gene: TRBJ1-5
v_gene: TRBV2
abundance: few
d_gene: NA
CDR3nt: TGTGCCAGCAGTGAAAGATTGACTCTTCAGCCCCAGCATTTT
CDR3aa: CASSERLTLQPQHF

len: 17
j_gene: TRBJ2-1
v_gene: TRBV5-1
abundance: many
d_gene: TRBD2
CDR3nt: TGCGCCAGCAGCCATACGGGACTAGCGGGGGTCTACAATGAGCAGTTCTTC
CDR3aa: CASSHTGLAGVYNEQFF

len: 15
j_gene: TRBJ2-6
v_gene: TRBV5-1
abundance: once
d_gene: NA
CDR3nt: TGCGCCAGCAGCACCCCGGACTCAGGAACCAACGTCCTGACTTTC
CDR3aa: CASSTPDSGTNVLTF

len: 15
j_gene: TRBJ2-2
v_gene: TRBV12-3/TRBV12-4
abundance: few
d_gene: NA
CDR3nt: TGTGCCAGCAGTTCCCAGACGGGGCGCACCGGGGAGCTGTTTTTT
CDR3aa: CASSSQTGRTGELFF

len: 15
j_gene: TRBJ2-7
v_gene: TRBV5-1
abundance: NA
d_gene: TRBD1
CDR3nt: TGCGCCAGCAGCGCGGGCCAGGGGGCGACCTACGAGCAGTACTTC
CDR3aa: CASSAGQGATYEQYF

len: 18
j_gene: TRBJ2-3
v_gene: TRBV4-2
abundance: few
d_gene: TRBD2
CDR3nt: TGTGCCAGCAGATCCGGGTTAGCGGGAGGGCCTAGCACAGATACGCAGTATTTT
CDR3aa: CASRSGLAGGPSTDTQYF

len: 13
j_gene: TRBJ2-7
v_gene: TRBV3-1
abundance: few
d_gene: NA
CDR3nt: TGTGCCAGCAGCCAAGTAGCTGAGTCGGGGCAGTACTTC
CDR3aa: CASSQVAESGQYF

len: 16
j_gene: TRBJ2-2
v_gene: TRBV15
abundance: NA
d_gene: NA
CDR3nt: TGTGCCACCAGCAGAGATACCTTAAGAATCACCGGGGAGCTGTTTTTT
CDR3aa: CATSRDTLRITGELFF

len: 14
j_gene: TRBJ1-1
v_gene: TRBV24-1
abundance: NA
d_gene: TRBD1
CDR3nt: TGTGCCACCAGCGCAGGGGGTACGGGCACTGAAGCTTTCTTT
CDR3aa: CATSAGGTGTEAFF

len: 13
j_gene: TRBJ2-1
v_gene: TRBV6-5
abundance: NA
d_gene: NA
CDR3nt: TGTGCCAGCAGGAGTAGCTCCTACAATGAGCAGTTCTTC
CDR3aa: CASRSSSYNEQFF

len: 14
j_gene: TRBJ1-1
v_gene: TRBV4-2
abundance: once
d_gene: NA
CDR3nt: TGTGCCAGCAGCCAAGTGGTACAGAACACTGAAGCTTTCTTT
CDR3aa: CASSQVVQNTEAFF

len: 12
j_gene: TRBJ2-5
v_gene: TRBV7-2
abundance: NA
d_gene: NA
CDR3nt: TGTGCCAGCAGCTTAGACCGGGACCAGCAGTACTTC
CDR3aa: CASSLDRDQQYF

len: 15
j_gene: TRBJ2-7
v_gene: TRBV29-1
abundance: NA
d_gene: TRBD2
CDR3nt: TGCAGCGCGGTTATGATGGGACTAGTTACCTACGAGCAGTACTTC
CDR3aa: CSAVMMGLVTYEQYF

len: 16
j_gene: TRBJ2-2
v_gene: TRBV12-3/TRBV12-4
abundance: NA
d_gene: NA
CDR3nt: TGTGCCAGCAGTTCCAACAGGGAGGGATACACCGGGGAGCTGTTTTTT
CDR3aa: CASSSNREGYTGELFF

len: 16
j_gene: TRBJ1-5
v_gene: TRBV7-8
abundance: few
d_gene: TRBD1
CDR3nt: TGTGCCAGCAGCTTAGCGCCCCGGACAGGGGTCCAGCCCCAGCATTTT
CDR3aa: CASSLAPRTGVQPQHF

len: 16
j_gene: TRBJ2-1
v_gene: TRBV12-3/TRBV12-4
abundance: NA
d_gene: TRBD2
CDR3nt: TGTGCCAGCAGTCCGATAATAGCGGGGGCGTACAATGAGCAGTTCTTC
CDR3aa: CASSPIIAGAYNEQFF

len: 16
j_gene: TRBJ2-2
v_gene: TRBV4-2
abundance: NA
d_gene: TRBD2
CDR3nt: TGTGCCAGCAGCCTGGCAGGACTAGCGGGGAACGGGGAGCTGTTTTTT
CDR3aa: CASSLAGLAGNGELFF

len: 13
j_gene: TRBJ2-5
v_gene: TRBV28
abundance: few
d_gene: NA
CDR3nt: TGTGCCAGCAGTCTAGGACTCCCGGGGACCCAGTACTTC
CDR3aa: CASSLGLPGTQYF

len: 15
j_gene: TRBJ2-2
v_gene: TRBV7-2
abundance: NA
d_gene: TRBD1
CDR3nt: TGTGCCAGCAGCTTCCGACAGGGGGCGACCGGGGAGCTGTTTTTT
CDR3aa: CASSFRQGATGELFF

len: 13
j_gene: TRBJ1-6
v_gene: TRBV6-5
abundance: NA
d_gene: NA
CDR3nt: TGTGCCAGCAGTTACCGGGCTAATTCACCCCTCCACTTT
CDR3aa: CASSYRANSPLHF

len: 13
j_gene: TRBJ2-3
v_gene: TRBV7-9
abundance: few
d_gene: NA
CDR3nt: TGTGCCAGCAGCTTTCCGACCCCAGATACGCAGTATTTT
CDR3aa: CASSFPTPDTQYF

len: 14
j_gene: TRBJ1-5
v_gene: TRBV12-3/TRBV12-4
abundance: few
d_gene: NA
CDR3nt: TGTGCCAGCAGTGAAGGGAGAATAAATCAGCCCCAGCATTTT
CDR3aa: CASSEGRINQPQHF

len: 15
j_gene: TRBJ2-2
v_gene: TRBV5-6
abundance: many
d_gene: NA
CDR3nt: TGTGCCAGCAGCTTGTTCGACACCCTGACCGGGGAGCTGTTTTTT
CDR3aa: CASSLFDTLTGELFF

len: 17
j_gene: TRBJ2-5
v_gene: TRBV10-3
abundance: many
d_gene: NA
CDR3nt: TGTGCCATCAGTGAGCCTAAGGGGGATAGGGTTTCGAAGACCCAGTACTTC
CDR3aa: CAISEPKGDRVSKTQYF

len: 15
j_gene: TRBJ2-7
v_gene: TRBV3-1
abundance: NA
d_gene: TRBD2
CDR3nt: TGTGCCAGCAGCCAAGATTTAACGGGGGGGAATCGGCAGTACTTC
CDR3aa: CASSQDLTGGNRQYF

len: 11
j_gene: TRBJ1-5
v_gene: TRBV6-6
abundance: few
d_gene: NA
CDR3nt: TGTGCCATAGGGGCAGCTCAGCCCCAGCATTTT
CDR3aa: CAIGAAQPQHF

len: 15
j_gene: TRBJ2-7
v_gene: TRBV7-2
abundance: NA
d_gene: TRBD2
CDR3nt: TGTGCCAGCAGCTCCTCCCGGCTAGCGGTCTACGAGCAGTACTTC
CDR3aa: CASSSSRLAVYEQYF

len: 11
j_gene: TRBJ2-1
v_gene: TRBV25-1
abundance: NA
d_gene: NA
CDR3nt: TGTGCCAGCAGTGAAATATATGAGCAGTTCTTC
CDR3aa: CASSEIYEQFF

len: 17
j_gene: TRBJ2-3
v_gene: TRBV7-6
abundance: NA
d_gene: NA
CDR3nt: TGTGCCAGCAGTTCTGGAGCGCGGGCGCAAGGGACAGATACGCAGTATTTT
CDR3aa: CASSSGARAQGTDTQYF

len: 16
j_gene: TRBJ2-5
v_gene: TRBV5-1
abundance: NA
d_gene: TRBD1
CDR3nt: TGCGCCAGCAGCTTGGCCTGGACAGGGGTCGCGGAGACCCAGTACTTC
CDR3aa: CASSLAWTGVAETQYF

len: 16
j_gene: TRBJ2-5
v_gene: TRBV7-2
abundance: NA
d_gene: TRBD2
CDR3nt: TGTGCCAGCAGCTTAGGGGCGGGGGGGACCCCAGAGACCCAGTACTTC
CDR3aa: CASSLGAGGTPETQYF

len: 15
j_gene: TRBJ2-1
v_gene: TRBV7-9
abundance: many
d_gene: NA
CDR3nt: TGTGCCAGCAGCTTAACAGCACTCTTGGCCAATGAGCAGTTCTTC
CDR3aa: CASSLTALLANEQFF

len: 14
j_gene: TRBJ1-1
v_gene: TRBV5-1
abundance: NA
d_gene: NA
CDR3nt: TGCGCCAGCACCTCAGTGGGCGGGGGCACTGAAGCTTTCTTT
CDR3aa: CASTSVGGGTEAFF

len: 16
j_gene: TRBJ2-1
v_gene: TRBV6-1
abundance: NA
d_gene: NA
CDR3nt: TGTGCCAGTAGAAAAGGTAGTCACTTATCCTACAATGAGCAGTTCTTC
CDR3aa: CASRKGSHLSYNEQFF

len: 15
j_gene: TRBJ2-7
v_gene: TRBV20-1
abundance: NA
d_gene: TRBD2
CDR3nt: TGCAGTGCTAGGAAACTAGCGGGGCCCTCCTACGAGCAGTACTTC
CDR3aa: CSARKLAGPSYEQYF

len: 14
j_gene: TRBJ2-5
v_gene: TRBV12-3/TRBV12-4
abundance: NA
d_gene: TRBD2
CDR3nt: TGTGCCAGCACCACGGGGGGTAGGGGAGAGACCCAGTACTTC
CDR3aa: CASTTGGRGETQYF

len: 14
j_gene: TRBJ1-5
v_gene: TRBV30
abundance: few
d_gene: TRBD1
CDR3nt: TGTGCCTGGAGTGCGGGACAGGGAAGTCAGCCCCAGCATTTT
CDR3aa: CAWSAGQGSQPQHF

len: 15
j_gene: TRBJ1-5
v_gene: TRBV6-2/TRBV6-3
abundance: NA
d_gene: TRBD1
CDR3nt: TGTGCCAGCAGCCACCACAGGGGGGGGAACGAGCCCCAGCATTTT
CDR3aa: CASSHHRGGNEPQHF

len: 14
j_gene: TRBJ2-1
v_gene: TRBV27
abundance: NA
d_gene: TRBD2
CDR3nt: TGTGCCAGCAGTTCAGCGGGGGGGCGTGTTGAGCAGTTCTTC
CDR3aa: CASSSAGGRVEQFF

len: 14
j_gene: TRBJ2-7
v_gene: TRBV3-1
abundance: few
d_gene: NA
CDR3nt: TGTGCCAGCAGCCATGAAGGGCGGGGACTCGAGCAGTACTTC
CDR3aa: CASSHEGRGLEQYF